A few counts support the clone carrying this T cell receptor (beta chain). Its target is unknown. A mixed TRB-A/B primer pool amplified rearranged TRB by multiplex touch-down PCR. TCRdb itself ran the multiplex PCR reads through MiXCR, one entry per CDR3 protein. The sample lists 1,500 to 2,000 distinct CDR3 sequences, roughly 32% seen once, with roughly 45% in the top ten. This sample was included in a study of T cell repertoires in aging, cancer and after chemotherapy. Study-wide background: Donors were grouped into six age bands spanning 30 or younger through 70 or older. The full dataset contained about 10 million TCR reads. Regarding the study as a whole: In cancer patients, declining TCR diversity with age involved lost richness and lost evenness. Median generation probability rose over the chemotherapy interval in each cancer cohort, suggesting rebound thymic output.

Germline loops: CDR1 SGHDT, CDR2 YYEEEE. The CDR3 loop spans 15 amino acids. With 4 bases removed from V and 1 base from J, the gap between germline ends came to 12 bases. TCR beta rearrangements were amplified from peripheral blood genomic DNA. The rearrangement joins TRBV5-6 to TRBJ1-5; perhaps TRBD1 as D (6 bases). The sample comprised blood. This sequence originates from a human donor with a blood cancer. CDR3 sequence (DNA): TGTGCCAGCAGCCGAGGGGGTATGAGCAATCAGCCCCAGCATTTT. This gives the protein CASSRGGMSNQPQHF. Together with reference TRBV5-6 and TRBJ1-5, the CDR3 gives the full variable domain: DAGVTQSPTHLIKTRGQQVTLRCSPKSGHDTVSWYQQALGQGPQFIFQYYEEEERQRGNFPDRFSGHQFPNYSSELNVNALLLGDSALYLCASSRGGMSNQPQHFGDGTRLSIL.